The 16 T cell receptor beta chains below all came from one sample that was sequenced in a study of blood T cell repertoires in COVID-19. TCRdb keeps only in-frame clones here, not all; method: immunoSEQ multiplex PCR. Here the sample spans about 290,000 clones, about nine tenths being singletons. Sequenced sample: PBMCs or T cells enriched from blood (not recorded which). Receptors originate from a woman between 40 and 50 years old who had recovered from COVID-19.

The sample holds a few counts of this clone. The V call is TRBV27, the J call TRBJ1-4; 10 bases align to TRBD1. The germline V gene has CDR1 MNHEY and CDR2 SMNVEV (reference sequence). The CDR3 has 16 amino acids. Trimming removed 8 bases from V and 7 bases from J; junction bases left unmatched: 13. CDR3 sequence reads: CASRMTWTGGSEKLFF. The CDR3 coding sequence is TGTGCCAGCCGCATGACCTGGACAGGGGGTAGTGAAAAACTGTTTTTT.

This chain uses TRBV5-5 with TRBJ1-2, with 10 positions matching TRBD1. With 5 bases clipped from V and 8 bases from J, the junction kept 12 bases outside the gene matches. The germline V gene encodes CDR1 SGHKS and CDR2 YYEKEE (reference sequence). The CDR3 has 15 amino acids. Written as DNA, the CDR3 is TGTGCCAGCAGGCCTACTCTCGACAGGGGGCGCGGCTACACCTTC. Its protein is CASRPTLDRGRGYTF.

The chain combines TRBV19 with TRBJ1-5, with 12 bases that match TRBD1. The CDR3 sequence is 17 residues long. The V segment lost 4 bases and the J segment 7 bases; nucleotides outside the gene matches: 11. CDR1 and CDR2 from the germline V gene are LNHDA and SQIVND (reference sequence). The CDR3 DNA sequence: TGTGCCAGTAGTACCTACGGGACAGGGGGCTACGACCAGCCCCAGCATTTT. It yields the protein CASSTYGTGGYDQPQHF.

The chain uses TRBV7-9 and TRBJ1-2; D is uncertain. This CDR3 spans 12 amino acids. The ends were cut back, 3 bases at V and 8 bases at J, with 10 bases in the middle. Germline V lookup: CDR1 SEHNR, CDR2 FQNEAQ (reference sequence). CDR3 DNA sequence: TGTGCCAGCAGCTTTTCCCCCGGGGGCTACACCTTC. It codes for CASSFSPGGYTF.

This clone was recorded only once. V is TRBV21-1 and J is TRBJ2-2; the table names TRBD2, a call not compared with the DNA. TRBV21-1 is an annotated pseudogene. CDR3 length equals 18 residues. CDR3 sequence reads: CASSNPSGTPRGTGELFF. CDR3 nucleotides: TGTGCCAGCAGCAATCCTAGCGGGACCCCCCGGGGTACCGGGGAGCTGTTTTTT.

This chain uses TRBV18 with TRBJ1-1; tentative D call: TRBD1 (5 bases). This CDR3 has 13 residues. CDR1 is KGHSH, CDR2 LQKENI, per germline. Deletions cut 6 bases from V and 2 bases from J, with 10 bases between. CDR3 nucleotide sequence: TGTGCCAGCTCGGTAGGGACTAACACTGAAGCTTTCTTT. It yields the protein CASSVGTNTEAFF.

The chain recombines TRBV5-1 with TRBJ2-1, with D unresolved. The length of the CDR3 is 16 residues. From germline, CDR1 is SGHRS and CDR2 YFSETQ. V gave up 0 bases and J gave up 3 bases, with 13 bases separating them. The CDR3: CASSLGLTSDYNEQFF. The CDR3, as DNA: TGCGCCAGCAGCTTGGGTTTGACTTCAGACTACAATGAGCAGTTCTTC.

This clone has more than one count but fewer than ten. The V call is TRBV7-8, the J call TRBJ2-7; 13 positions agree with TRBD2. CDR1 SGHVS and CDR2 FQNEAQ come from the germline V gene. This CDR3 is built from 18 residues. Losses at the gene ends were 5 bases for V and 4 bases for J; bases not matched to a gene: 14. The CDR3 DNA reads as TGTGCCAGCAGCCGTCAACTAGCGGGGGGGCCTTTTAAGTACGAGCAGTACTTC. Protein product: CASSRQLAGGPFKYEQYF. The complete variable domain, with remaining parts taken from reference TRBV7-8 and TRBJ2-7, reads GAGVSQSPRYKVAKRGQDVALRCDPISGHVSLFWYQQALGQGPEFLTYFQNEAQLDKSGLPSDRFFAERPEGSVSTLKIQRTQQEDSAVYLCASSRQLAGGPFKYEQYFGPGTRLTVT.

This chain links TRBV5-1 with TRBJ1-1; a weak D match, TRBD1 (5 bases). The CDR3 is 16 residues long. V shed 0 bases and J shed 4 bases, with 16 bases lying between them. Germline lookup yields CDR1 SGHRS and CDR2 YFSETQ. The CDR3 spells CASSLGQGFRTTEAFF. CDR3 nucleotide sequence: TGCGCCAGCAGCTTGGGGCAGGGATTTCGGACCACTGAAGCTTTCTTT.

V usage is TRBV6-5 and J usage is TRBJ1-2; 9 nucleotides align to TRBD1. This CDR3 is 13 amino acids long. Germline-derived CDR1 and CDR2 are MNHEY and SVGAGI. CDR3 DNA: TGTGCTGCTCGGGTGACAGGGGGTAATGGCTACACCTTC. The encoded protein is CAARVTGGNGYTF.

The V gene is TRBV6-2 or TRBV6-3, the J gene TRBJ1-2; D gene ambiguous. CDR3 size: 11 residues. Trimming left V 5 bases short and J 4 bases short, with 5 bases between. Germline CDR1 reads MNHEY; CDR2 reads SVGEGT. The CDR3 reads CASSKLYGYTF. The CDR3, as DNA: TGTGCCAGCAGTAAACTCTATGGCTACACCTTC.

The V call is TRBV12-3 or TRBV12-4, the J call TRBJ1-2; weak D call: TRBD1 (5 bases). The CDR3 is made up of 13 amino acids. V dropped 5 bases and J dropped 6 bases, with 13 bases sitting between them. The CDR3 reads CASSGPSGDGYTF. CDR3 DNA: TGTGCCAGCAGTGGGCCTTCGGGGGATGGCTACACCTTC.

This clone was seen a few times. The CDR3 nucleotides are TGTGCCAGCAGCTTATCCGGGGTCGGGGGCTACACCTTC. Residues: CASSLSGVGGYTF. The chain couples TRBV7-2 to TRBJ1-2; D not certain. Per the germline V gene, CDR1 is SGHTA and CDR2 is FQGNSA. The CDR3 runs 13 residues. The V end was cut by 2 bases, the J end by 8 bases, with 12 bases between.

V gene TRBV4-3 combines with J gene TRBJ2-1, with 13 nucleotides matching TRBD2. Germline CDR1 is LGHNA and CDR2 is YSLEER. The CDR3 length is 15 residues. Germline trimming cut 4 bases from V and 6 bases from J; bases unmatched to any gene: 3. CDR3 nucleotide sequence: TGCGCCAGCAGCCTTAGACTAGCGGGAGGCAATGAGCAGTTCTTC. This translates into CASSLRLAGGNEQFF.

The chain recombines TRBV5-1 with TRBJ2-3; the match to TRBD2 covers 11 bases. Germline values: CDR1 SGHRS, CDR2 YFSETQ. CDR3 length equals 17 residues. The ends lost 4 bases at V and 0 bases at J; junction bases unmatched: 7. The CDR3 protein is CASSETSGGPSTDTQYF. The DNA for the CDR3 is TGCGCCAGCAGCGAAACTAGCGGGGGTCCTAGCACAGATACGCAGTATTTT. The variable domain in full, completed from reference TRBV5-1 and TRBJ2-3, reads KAGVTQTPRYLIKTRGQQVTLSCSPISGHRSVSWYQQTPGQGLQFLFEYFSETQRNKGNFPGRFSGRQFSNSRSEMNVSTLELGDSALYLCASSETSGGPSTDTQYFGPGTRLTVL.

This clone was counted between two and nine times. This rearrangement joins TRBV9 to TRBJ1-6; a possible D gene is TRBD1 (6 bases). The ends were cut back, 1 base at V and 5 bases at J, with 10 bases in the middle. This CDR3 has 15 amino acids. Germline V gene sequence: CDR1 SGDLS, CDR2 YYNGEE. The CDR3 DNA is TGTGCCAGCAGCGTACACGAGGGGGATAATTCACCCCTCCACTTT. Protein: CASSVHEGDNSPLHF.